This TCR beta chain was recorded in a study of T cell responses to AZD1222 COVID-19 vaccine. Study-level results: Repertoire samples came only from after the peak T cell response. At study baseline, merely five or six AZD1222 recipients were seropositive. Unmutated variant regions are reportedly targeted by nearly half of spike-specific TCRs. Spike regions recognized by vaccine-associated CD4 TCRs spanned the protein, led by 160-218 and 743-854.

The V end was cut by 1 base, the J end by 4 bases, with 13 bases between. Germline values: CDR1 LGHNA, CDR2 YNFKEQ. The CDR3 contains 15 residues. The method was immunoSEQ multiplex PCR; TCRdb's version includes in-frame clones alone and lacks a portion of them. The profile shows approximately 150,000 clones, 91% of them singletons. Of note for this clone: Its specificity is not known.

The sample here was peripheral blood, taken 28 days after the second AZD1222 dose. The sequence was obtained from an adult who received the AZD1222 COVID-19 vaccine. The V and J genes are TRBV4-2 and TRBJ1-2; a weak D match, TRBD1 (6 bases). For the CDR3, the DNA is TGTGCCAGCAGCCAAGGTATGGACAGAACCTATGGCTACACCTTC. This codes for CASSQGMDRTYGYTF.